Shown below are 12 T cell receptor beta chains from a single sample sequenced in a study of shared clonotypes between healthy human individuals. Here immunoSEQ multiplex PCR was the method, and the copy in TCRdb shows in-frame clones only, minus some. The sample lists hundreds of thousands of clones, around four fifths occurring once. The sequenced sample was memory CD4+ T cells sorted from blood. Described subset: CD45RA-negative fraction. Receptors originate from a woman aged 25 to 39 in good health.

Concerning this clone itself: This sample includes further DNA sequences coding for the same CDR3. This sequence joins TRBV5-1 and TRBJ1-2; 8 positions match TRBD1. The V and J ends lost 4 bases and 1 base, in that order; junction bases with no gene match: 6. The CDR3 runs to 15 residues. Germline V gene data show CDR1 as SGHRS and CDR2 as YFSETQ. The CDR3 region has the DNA TGCGCCAGCAGCCTAGGGACAGGAGTTAACTATGGCTACACCTTC. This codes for CASSLGTGVNYGYTF. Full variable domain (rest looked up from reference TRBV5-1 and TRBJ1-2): KAGVTQTPRYLIKTRGQQVTLSCSPISGHRSVSWYQQTPGQGLQFLFEYFSETQRNKGNFPGRFSGRQFSNSRSEMNVSTLELGDSALYLCASSLGTGVNYGYTFGSGTRLTVV.

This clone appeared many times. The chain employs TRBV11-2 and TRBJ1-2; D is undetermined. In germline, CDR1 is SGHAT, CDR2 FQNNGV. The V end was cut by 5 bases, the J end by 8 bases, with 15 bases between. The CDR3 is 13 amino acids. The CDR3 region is CASSHTVSYGYTF. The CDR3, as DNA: TGTGCCAGCAGCCATACTGTTAGCTACGGCTACACCTTC.

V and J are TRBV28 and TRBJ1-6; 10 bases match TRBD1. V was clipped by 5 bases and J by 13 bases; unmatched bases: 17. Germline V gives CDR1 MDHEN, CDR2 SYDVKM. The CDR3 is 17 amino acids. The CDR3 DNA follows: TGTGCCAGCAGTCCAAGGGGGAGGGGGGACAGGGGCCACCCCCTCCACTTT. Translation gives CASSPRGRGDRGHPLHF.

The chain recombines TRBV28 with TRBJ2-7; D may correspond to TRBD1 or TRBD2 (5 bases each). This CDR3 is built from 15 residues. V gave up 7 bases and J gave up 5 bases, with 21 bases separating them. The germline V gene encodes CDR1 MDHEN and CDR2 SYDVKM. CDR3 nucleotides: TGTGCCAGCACCTCCGTGGGGGAGATTAAGAACGAGCAGTACTTC. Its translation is CASTSVGEIKNEQYF.

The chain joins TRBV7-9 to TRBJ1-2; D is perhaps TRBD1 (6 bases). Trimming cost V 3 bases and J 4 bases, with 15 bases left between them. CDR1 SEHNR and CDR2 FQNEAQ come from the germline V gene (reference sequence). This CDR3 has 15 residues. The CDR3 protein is CASSFGVDRSYGYTF. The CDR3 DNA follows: TGTGCCAGCAGCTTTGGAGTAGACAGGAGCTATGGCTACACCTTC.

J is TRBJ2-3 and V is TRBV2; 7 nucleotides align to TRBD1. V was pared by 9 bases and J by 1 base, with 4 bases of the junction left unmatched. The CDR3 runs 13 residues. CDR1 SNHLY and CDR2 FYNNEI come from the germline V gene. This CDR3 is CARGDRRTDTQYF. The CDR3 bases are TGTGCCAGGGGGGACAGACGCACAGATACGCAGTATTTT. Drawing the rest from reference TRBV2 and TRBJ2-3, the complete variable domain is EPEVTQTPSHQVTQMGQEVILRCVPISNHLYFYWYRQILGQKVEFLVSFYNNEISEKSEIFDDQFSVERPDGSNFTLKIRSTKLEDSAMYFCARGDRRTDTQYFGPGTRLTVL.

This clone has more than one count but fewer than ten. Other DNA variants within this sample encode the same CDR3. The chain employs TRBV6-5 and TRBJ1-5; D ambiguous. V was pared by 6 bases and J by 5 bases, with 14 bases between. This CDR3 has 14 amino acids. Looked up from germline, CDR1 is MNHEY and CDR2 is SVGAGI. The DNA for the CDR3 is TGTGCCAGCAGACCCCGGACGGGTCATCAGCCCCAGCATTTT. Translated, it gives CASRPRTGHQPQHF.

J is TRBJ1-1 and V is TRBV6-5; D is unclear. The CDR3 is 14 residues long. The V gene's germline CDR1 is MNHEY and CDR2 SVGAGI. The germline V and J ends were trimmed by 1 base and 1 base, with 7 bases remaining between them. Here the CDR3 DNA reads TGTGCCAGCAGTTACTTTCTAGGGAACACTGAAGCTTTCTTT. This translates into CASSYFLGNTEAFF.

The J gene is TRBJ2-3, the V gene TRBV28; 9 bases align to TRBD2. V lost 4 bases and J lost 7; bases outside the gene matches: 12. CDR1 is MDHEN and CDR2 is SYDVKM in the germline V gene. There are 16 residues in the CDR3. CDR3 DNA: TGTGCCAGCAGTTCCCCGGTAGCGGGGGTTGGTCATACGCAGTATTTT. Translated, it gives CASSSPVAGVGHTQYF.

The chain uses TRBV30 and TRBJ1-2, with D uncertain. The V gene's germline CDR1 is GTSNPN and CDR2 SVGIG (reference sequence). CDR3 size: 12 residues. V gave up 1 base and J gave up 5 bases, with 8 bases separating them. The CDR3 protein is CAWSAGGYGYTF. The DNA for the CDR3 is TGTGCCTGGAGTGCTGGCGGTTATGGCTACACCTTC.

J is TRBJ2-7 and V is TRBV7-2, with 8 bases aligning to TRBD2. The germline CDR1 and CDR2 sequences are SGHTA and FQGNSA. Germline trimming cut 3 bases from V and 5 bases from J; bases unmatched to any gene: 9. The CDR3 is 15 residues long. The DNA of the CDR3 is TGTGCCAGCAGCTTTGTGGCGGGAGGTTCAGACGAGCAGTACTTC. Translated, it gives CASSFVAGGSDEQYF.

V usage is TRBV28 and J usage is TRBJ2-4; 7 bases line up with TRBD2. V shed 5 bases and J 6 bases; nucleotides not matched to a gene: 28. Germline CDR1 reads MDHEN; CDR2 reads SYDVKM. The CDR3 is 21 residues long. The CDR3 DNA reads TGTGCCAGCAGTAATTTAAACATCCCCGTGTTACGGGGGGAGAAAATAAACATTCAGTACTTC. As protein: CASSNLNIPVLRGEKINIQYF.